The sequence of this T cell receptor (beta chain) was determined in a study of T cells in Graves' hyperthyroidism and ophthalmopathy (dated by TCRdb to the late 2010s). Context from the whole study: Peripheral blood was sampled at the time of initial diagnosis, prior to any treatment. The 90 to 100 discovery patients were randomly split 7:3 into training and test sets. To identify TCR V-J signatures that set the groups apart, the researchers used a discovery cohort of 100 patients, made up of about 44 with Graves' ophthalmopathy and approximately 57 with stable Graves' hyperthyroidism. An independent validation cohort of around 20 hyperthyroidism patients and about 15 patients who later progressed to ophthalmopathy tested prospective prediction of ophthalmopathy. In addition, the study compared T-cell repertoires in thyroid tissue and in blood from roughly six Graves' hyperthyroidism patients. After sampling, hyperthyroidism patients received methimazole starting at 30 mg daily, and ophthalmopathy patients received high-dose intravenous methylprednisolone. TCR Vbeta CDR3 sequencing of roughly 140 peripheral blood samples (43 ophthalmopathy, about 80 hyperthyroidism and around 17 progressor patients) is reported in the paper. Here is what the overall study found, with its caveats: Most expanded thyroid clonotypes (frequency above 0.001) were also found in blood, which suggests that blood repertoires may mirror thyroid immune responses. A 13 V-J signature model separated ophthalmopathy from stable hyperthyroidism, with just over 85% sensitivity and about 81% specificity in cross-validation and 80%/75% in testing. Sample size was not statistically predetermined, and blinding of investigators to group allocation was not performed. During validation, the model predicted progression to ophthalmopathy a median of around six months ahead of onset, with around 71% sensitivity and around 73% specificity.

Stable Graves' hyperthyroidism was defined as no progression to ophthalmopathy during 18 months of follow-up. Hyperthyroidism patients were aged 18 to 65 years and newly diagnosed, with disease duration of less than 2 months. Patients with uncontrolled infections, other autoimmune diseases, pregnancy or lactation were excluded. Diagnoses were established on the basis of clinical symptoms, serum thyroxine and TRAb, thyroid ultrasound, and orbital computed tomography. PBMCs were separated from about 10 ml of fresh peripheral blood using Ficoll-Paque density gradient centrifugation. Total RNA was extracted using Trizol reagent, and RNA quality was assessed on an Agilent 2100 Bioanalyzer. TCR beta CDR3 regions were amplified from RNA transcripts. The TCR CDR3 was subjected to a first round of RT-PCR using the HTBI primer set and the Qiagen OneStep RT-PCR kit. A second multiplex PCR round built the libraries, followed by size selection and purification. Paired-end sequencing of the libraries was performed with 100 bp reads on an Illumina HiSeq2000. The paper's processing steps were these. SOAPnuke was used to process the raw data, removing reads that contained adapters or uncalled bases, had a mean Phred below 15, or lacked an exact match to the constant primer or identifier. High-quality paired reads were merged with COPE v1.2.5, and unique nucleotide sequences were defined as clonotypes. Clonotypes were aligned to IMGT TRBV, TRBD and TRBJ reference segments using MiTCR v1.1. The analysis was restricted to V-J combinations with a frequency above 0.0001, which together covered roughly 99% of the repertoires. The TCS score was defined as the ratio of F50 (clonal expansion) to E x V (chaos), calculated using BLOSUM62-based TCRdist between CDR3 peptides within each V-J. Welch's t-statistics and random forest reduced several hundred V-J features to some 14, which were used in a naive Bayes classifier (R e1071). TCRdb applied fastp at Q25 and MiXCR to the public reads, then kept only in-frame beta chains. Merged by CDR3 protein, the rows form single entries marked with the most common genes and DNA. The V and J calls, along with clone size, are taken from TCRdb and not from the paper's own processing. The sample contains under 400,000 distinct CDR3 sequences, roughly 25% of them found a single time. The ten most abundant clones make up less than 85% of the sample.

This clonotype appeared many times. It lacks a known antigen. The input lacks base qualities; no much larger clone sits a single base away. V is shortened by 0 bases, J by 3 bases, and the region joining them spans 15 bases. The CDR3 has 15 amino acids, counting the end cysteine and phenylalanine. Only the CDR3 DNA is retained, 45 bases long and in frame from the first base. CDR1 DFQATT and CDR2 SNEGSKA are derived from the germline V gene (reference sequence). This TCR was recovered from a man aged 50-60 years with Graves' hyperthyroidism. The sequenced material came from blood. This chain joins TRBV20-1 to TRBJ2-7, and TRBD1 may be the D gene, going by 5 matching bases. The base sequence is TGCAGTGCTAGAGATAAAGGACAACTCATCTACGAGCAGTACTTC. Its translation is CSARDKGQLIYEQYF.